The clone carrying this TCR beta chain was observed a few times. The data stem from a study of T cells in Graves' hyperthyroidism and ophthalmopathy. There were TCR beta CDR3 regions amplified from RNA transcripts. During a first-round RT-PCR of the TCR CDR3, the HTBI primer set was used. TCRdb re-analysed the multiplex PCR reads in MiXCR, keeping a single row per CDR3 protein. The repertoire holds about half a million distinct CDR3 sequences, with less than 25% as singletons. Graves' hyperthyroidism qualified as stable when ophthalmopathy did not progress within 18 months. Exclusion of patients followed from uncontrolled infection, other autoimmune disease, pregnancy or lactation. Thyroid ultrasound and orbital computed tomography, with clinical symptoms and serum thyroxine and TRAb, informed diagnoses. Fresh peripheral blood, 9.5 to 10 ml of it, supplied the PBMCs. Trimming cost V 5 bases and J 4 bases; bases outside gene matches: 11. There are 16 residues in the CDR3. From germline, CDR1 is SGHAT and CDR2 FQDESV (reference sequence).

The V call is TRBV11-1, the J call TRBJ1-3; 7 nucleotides match TRBD1. This receptor was obtained from a man aged 18 to 35 with Graves' hyperthyroidism. The sample was blood. The chain's CDR3 is CASSRLKGAFGNTIYF. CDR3 in DNA: TGTGCCAGCAGCCGCTTAAAGGGGGCGTTCGGAAACACCATATATTTT.